The rows below give T cell receptor beta chains drawn from one sample of a study of blood T cell repertoires in COVID-19. Generated by immunoSEQ multiplex PCR, the TCRdb table keeps only in-frame clones and is missing some. The data hold over 300,000 clones, with around 89% observed a single time. Sequenced: peripheral blood. The origin of the receptors is a man aged 18 to 35 who had recovered from COVID-19. The CDR3 runs from the conserved cysteine through the conserved F or W. The D gene is left open where the match is weak. Clone size is given for some rows only: seen once, a few or many times, or a class if the clone is expanded.

d_call clone_size j_call v_call cdr3_aa cdr3_nt
TRBD2 - TRBJ2-7 TRBV11-2 CASRGLAREQYF TGTGCCAGCAGGGGACTAGCCCGCGAGCAGTACTTC
TRBD1 once TRBJ2-1 TRBV29-1 CSVDGDSSYNEQFF TGCAGCGTTGATGGGGACAGTAGCTACAATGAGCAGTTCTTC
- once TRBJ2-7 TRBV13 CASSGSGGGTYEQYF TGTGCCAGCAGTGGCTCTGGCGGAGGGACCTACGAGCAGTACTTC
- - TRBJ1-1 TRBV4-1 CASSQGGRGGAEAFF TGCGCCAGCAGCCAAGGTGGTAGGGGGGGGGCTGAAGCTTTCTTT
- - TRBJ1-2 TRBV30 CAWSPTRLGYTF TGTGCCTGGAGCCCAACCCGACTGGGCTACACCTTC
- - TRBJ1-2 TRBV11-2 CASSLVGAAGDYGYTF TGTGCCAGCAGCTTAGTGGGGGCCGCTGGGGACTATGGCTACACCTTC
TRBD1 - TRBJ1-5 TRBV19 CASNRDRGKSNQPQHF TGTGCCAGTAACCGGGACAGGGGGAAGAGCAATCAGCCCCAGCATTTT
TRBD2 - TRBJ2-7 TRBV5-4 CASSLGGTNIYEQYF TGTGCCAGCAGCTTGGGGGGGACTAACATTTACGAGCAGTACTTC
- once TRBJ1-1 TRBV19 CASSIGGLFGATEAFF TGTGCCAGTAGTATCGGGGGACTTTTTGGTGCGACTGAAGCTTTCTTT
- - TRBJ2-5 TRBV7-2 CASSLVRGEETQYF TGTGCCAGCAGCTTAGTCAGGGGAGAAGAGACCCAGTACTTC
- - TRBJ2-1 TRBV24-1 CATPGRGYSSYNEQFF TGTGCCACCCCCGGTCGCGGGTATAGCTCCTACAATGAGCAGTTCTTC
- - TRBJ1-5 TRBV27 CASSLFLGAGNSNQPQHF TGTGCCAGCAGTTTATTTTTAGGGGCGGGAAATAGCAATCAGCCCCAGCATTTT
TRBD1 once TRBJ2-2 TRBV5-6 CASSLPTGGRGTGELFF TGTGCCAGCAGCCTGCCGACAGGGGGACGGGGCACCGGGGAGCTGTTTTTT
TRBD1 few TRBJ1-5 TRBV2 CASRPGQSFQPQHF TGTGCCAGCAGGCCGGGACAGAGCTTTCAGCCCCAGCATTTT
- - TRBJ2-3 TRBV9 CASSGVVEGSTDTQYF TGTGCCAGCAGCGGGGTTGTGGAGGGTAGCACAGATACGCAGTATTTT
TRBD1 once TRBJ2-7 TRBV3-1/TRBV3-2 CASSPYNPGQGFYEQYF TGTGCCAGCAGCCCTTACAATCCGGGACAGGGTTTCTACGAGCAGTACTTC
TRBD1 - TRBJ2-4 TRBV7-2 CASSAGQGIAKNIQYF TGTGCCAGCAGCGCGGGACAGGGGATAGCCAAAAACATTCAGTACTTC
TRBD1 - TRBJ1-2 TRBV18 CASSSNRGQDYGYTF TGTGCCAGCTCATCAAACAGGGGGCAGGACTATGGCTACACCTTC
- - TRBJ1-6 TRBV6-5 CASSFNNSPLHF TGTGCCAGCAGTTTTAATAATTCACCCCTCCACTTT
- - TRBJ1-2 TRBV11-2 CASSLAYLPGGYTF TGTGCCAGCAGCCTAGCTTATCTCCCGGGGGGCTACACCTTC
- - TRBJ2-3 TRBV27 CASSLGPPRAGSTPNTDTQYF TGTGCCAGCAGTTTAGGACCCCCCCGGGCAGGGTCCACGCCAAACACAGATACGCAGTATTTT
TRBD2 - TRBJ2-3 TRBV7-2 CASRGTSGQADTQYF TGTGCCAGCAGGGGGACTAGCGGGCAGGCAGATACGCAGTATTTT
TRBD1 - TRBJ1-5 TRBV9 CASSVGGQGSDQPQHF TGTGCCAGCAGCGTAGGGGGACAGGGGTCAGATCAGCCCCAGCATTTT
TRBD2 - TRBJ2-5 TRBV9 CASSLAGGQETQYF TGTGCCAGCAGTCTAGCGGGGGGGCAAGAGACCCAGTACTTC
- - TRBJ2-5 TRBV5-1 CASSLGVQETQYF TGCGCCAGCAGCTTAGGGGTCCAAGAGACCCAGTACTTC
- - TRBJ2-1 TRBV9 CASSVVRGSSYNEQFF TGTGCCAGCAGCGTGGTGCGGGGCAGCTCCTACAATGAGCAGTTCTTC
- - TRBJ1-1 TRBV29-1 CSVGWGTGAEAFF TGCAGCGTGGGGTGGGGGACGGGGGCTGAAGCTTTCTTT
- - TRBJ2-4 TRBV3-1/TRBV3-2 CASSQDSAGEGIQYF TGTGCCAGCAGCCAAGATTCCGCAGGGGAGGGCATTCAGTACTTC
- - TRBJ1-1 TRBV20-1 CSALDQGEAFF TGCAGTGCCTTAGACCAGGGAGAAGCTTTCTTT
TRBD1 - TRBJ2-2 TRBV19 CASSLTGGTGELFF TGTGCCAGTAGTCTCACAGGGGGAACCGGGGAGCTGTTTTTT
- few TRBJ1-6 TRBV4-2 CASSQGADSPLHF TGTGCCAGCAGCCAAGGCGCGGATTCACCCCTCCACTTT
- - TRBJ2-5 TRBV4-3 CASSQDWTAEETQYF TGCGCCAGCAGCCAAGACTGGACAGCCGAAGAGACCCAGTACTTC
- - TRBJ2-7 TRBV21-1 CASSKVPGTSGSGVRGEQYF TGTGCCAGCAGCAAAGTGCCCGGGACTAGCGGGAGCGGCGTCCGGGGCGAGCAGTACTTC
TRBD1 - TRBJ1-1 TRBV7-2 CASSPQGGRYTEAFF TGTGCCAGCAGCCCTCAGGGGGGAAGATACACTGAAGCTTTCTTT
- - TRBJ2-7 TRBV5-4 CASSTSDYEQYF TGTGCCAGCAGCACCTCAGATTACGAGCAGTACTTC
TRBD2 - TRBJ2-3 TRBV5-5 CASSLARERTDTQYF TGTGCCAGCAGCTTGGCGCGGGAGCGCACAGATACGCAGTATTTT
- - TRBJ1-3 TRBV10-3 CAIKPIDDYSGNTIYF TGTGCCATCAAACCCATCGACGACTACTCTGGAAACACCATATATTTT
- - TRBJ2-3 TRBV27 CASSPSGGTDTQYF TGTGCCAGCAGTCCCTCGGGGGGCACAGATACGCAGTATTTT
TRBD2 - TRBJ2-3 TRBV28 CASSYPRGGGRTVDTQYF TGTGCCAGCAGTTACCCTCGGGGCGGGGGGCGGACTGTGGATACGCAGTATTTT
- - TRBJ2-7 TRBV27 CASTRGVGSQGEQYF TGTGCCAGCACTCGCGGGGTAGGGTCCCAGGGCGAGCAGTACTTC
- - TRBJ2-4 TRBV24-1 CATSKWRAKNIQYF TGTGCCACCAGTAAATGGAGAGCCAAAAACATTCAGTACTTC
TRBD2 once TRBJ2-5 TRBV19 CASRPGLAGQETQYF TGTGCCAGTAGACCGGGACTAGCGGGACAAGAGACCCAGTACTTC
- - TRBJ1-2 TRBV19 CASSMGPGANYGYTF TGTGCCAGTAGTATGGGACCAGGGGCCAACTATGGCTACACCTTC